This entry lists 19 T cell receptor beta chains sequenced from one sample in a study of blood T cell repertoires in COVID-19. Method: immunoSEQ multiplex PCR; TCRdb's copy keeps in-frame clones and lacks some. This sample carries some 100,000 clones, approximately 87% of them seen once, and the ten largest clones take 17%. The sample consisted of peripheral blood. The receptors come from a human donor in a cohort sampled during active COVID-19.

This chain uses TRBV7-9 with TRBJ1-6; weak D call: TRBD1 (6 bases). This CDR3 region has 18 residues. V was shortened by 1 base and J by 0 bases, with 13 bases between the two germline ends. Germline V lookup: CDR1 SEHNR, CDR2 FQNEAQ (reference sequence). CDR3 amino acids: CASSLGGQGSSYNSPLHF. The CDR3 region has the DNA TGTGCCAGCAGCTTAGGGGGGCAGGGCAGCTCCTATAATTCACCCCTCCACTTT.

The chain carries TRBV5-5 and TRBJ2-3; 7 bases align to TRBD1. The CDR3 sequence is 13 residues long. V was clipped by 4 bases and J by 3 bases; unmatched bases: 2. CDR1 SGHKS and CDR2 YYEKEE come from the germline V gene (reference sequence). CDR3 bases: TGTGCCAGCAGCACAGGGGTGACAGATACGCAGTATTTT. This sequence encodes CASSTGVTDTQYF. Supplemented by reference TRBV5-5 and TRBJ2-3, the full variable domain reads DAGVTQSPTHLIKTRGQQVTLRCSPISGHKSVSWYQQVLGQGPQFIFQYYEKEERGRGNFPDRFSARQFPNYSSELNVNALLLGDSALYLCASSTGVTDTQYFGPGTRLTVL.

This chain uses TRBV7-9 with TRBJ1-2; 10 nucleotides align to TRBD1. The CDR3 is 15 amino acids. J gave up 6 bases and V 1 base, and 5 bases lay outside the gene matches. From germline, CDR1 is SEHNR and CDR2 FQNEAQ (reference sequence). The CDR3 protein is CASSLGQGALNGYTF. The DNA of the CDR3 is TGTGCCAGCAGCTTAGGACAGGGGGCCCTGAATGGCTACACCTTC.

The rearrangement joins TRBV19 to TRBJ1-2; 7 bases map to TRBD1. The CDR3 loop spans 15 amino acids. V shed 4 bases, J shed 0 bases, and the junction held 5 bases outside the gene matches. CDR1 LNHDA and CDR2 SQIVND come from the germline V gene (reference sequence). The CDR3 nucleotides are TGTGCCAGTAGTACTTCGGACAGGCCTAACTATGGCTACACCTTC. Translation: CASSTSDRPNYGYTF.

CDR3 DNA sequence: TGTGCCAGCAGCCCAAAGACAGGGGGTACCACTGAAGCTTTCTTT. It is translated as CASSPKTGGTTEAFF. The chain joins TRBV4-2 to TRBJ1-1; TRBD1 matches at 9 bases. V was pared by 4 bases and J by 4 bases, with 7 bases of the junction left unmatched. The germline CDR1 and CDR2 sequences are LGHNA and YNFKEQ. The CDR3 length is 15 residues.

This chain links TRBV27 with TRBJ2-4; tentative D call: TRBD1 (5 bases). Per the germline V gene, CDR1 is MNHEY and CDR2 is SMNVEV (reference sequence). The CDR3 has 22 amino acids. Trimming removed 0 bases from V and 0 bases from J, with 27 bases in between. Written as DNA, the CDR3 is TGTGCCAGCAGTTTATCGAGACAGCGAAGCCAGTCCCCCAGGGTAGCCAAAAACATTCAGTACTTC. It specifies CASSLSRQRSQSPRVAKNIQYF.

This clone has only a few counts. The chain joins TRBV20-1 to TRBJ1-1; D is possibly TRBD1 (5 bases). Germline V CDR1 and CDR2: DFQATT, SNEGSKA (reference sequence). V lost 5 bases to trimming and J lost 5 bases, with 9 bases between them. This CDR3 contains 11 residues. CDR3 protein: CSASRVTEAFF. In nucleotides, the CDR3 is TGCAGTGCTTCCAGGGTTACTGAAGCTTTCTTT.

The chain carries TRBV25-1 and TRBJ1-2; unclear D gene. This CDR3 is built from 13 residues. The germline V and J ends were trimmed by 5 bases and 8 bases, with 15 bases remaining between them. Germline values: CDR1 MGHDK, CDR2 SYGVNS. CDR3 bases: TGTGCCAGCAGTTCAGGTCATCGTTTCGGCTACACCTTC. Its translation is CASSSGHRFGYTF.

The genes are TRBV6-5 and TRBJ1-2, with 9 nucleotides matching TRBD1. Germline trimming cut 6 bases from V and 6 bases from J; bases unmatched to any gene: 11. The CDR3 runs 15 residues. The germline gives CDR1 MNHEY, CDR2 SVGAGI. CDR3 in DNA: TGTGCCAGCAGACCCGCTCCGGGACAGGGTAATGGCTACACCTTC. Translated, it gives CASRPAPGQGNGYTF.

CDR3 sequence (DNA): TGCGCCAGCAGCTTGGAGGCAGGGTCGAACACCGGGGAGCTGTTTTTT. It encodes CASSLEAGSNTGELFF. The chain recombines TRBV5-1 with TRBJ2-2, with D possibly matching TRBD1 (5 bases). In germline, CDR1 is SGHRS, CDR2 YFSETQ. This CDR3 has 16 amino acids. The V gene lost 0 bases and the J gene lost 0 bases, with 9 bases spanning the gap. Full variable domain (missing parts from reference TRBV5-1 and TRBJ2-2): KAGVTQTPRYLIKTRGQQVTLSCSPISGHRSVSWYQQTPGQGLQFLFEYFSETQRNKGNFPGRFSGRQFSNSRSEMNVSTLELGDSALYLCASSLEAGSNTGELFFGEGSRLTVL.

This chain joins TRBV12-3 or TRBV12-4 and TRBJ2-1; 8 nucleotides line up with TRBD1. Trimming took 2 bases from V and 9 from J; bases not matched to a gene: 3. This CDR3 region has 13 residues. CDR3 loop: CASSLQGAGEQFF. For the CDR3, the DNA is TGTGCCAGCAGTTTACAGGGGGCTGGTGAGCAGTTCTTC.

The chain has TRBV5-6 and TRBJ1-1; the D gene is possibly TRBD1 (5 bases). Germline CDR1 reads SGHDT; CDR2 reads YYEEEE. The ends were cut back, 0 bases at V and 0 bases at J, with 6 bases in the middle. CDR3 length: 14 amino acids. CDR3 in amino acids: CASSLAGMNTEAFF. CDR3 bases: TGTGCCAGCAGCTTGGCAGGGATGAACACTGAAGCTTTCTTT.

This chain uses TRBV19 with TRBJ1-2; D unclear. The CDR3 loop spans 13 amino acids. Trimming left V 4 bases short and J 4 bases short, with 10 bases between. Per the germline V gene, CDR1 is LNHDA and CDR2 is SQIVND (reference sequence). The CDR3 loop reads CASSNLAGYGYTF. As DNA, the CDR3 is TGTGCCAGTAGTAACCTGGCAGGCTATGGCTACACCTTC.

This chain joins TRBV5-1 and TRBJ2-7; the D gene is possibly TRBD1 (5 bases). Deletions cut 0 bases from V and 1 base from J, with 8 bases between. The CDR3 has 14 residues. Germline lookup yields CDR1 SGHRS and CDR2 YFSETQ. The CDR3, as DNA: TGCGCCAGCAGCTTGGTCTCAGGGTCCTACGAGCAGTACTTC. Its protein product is CASSLVSGSYEQYF.

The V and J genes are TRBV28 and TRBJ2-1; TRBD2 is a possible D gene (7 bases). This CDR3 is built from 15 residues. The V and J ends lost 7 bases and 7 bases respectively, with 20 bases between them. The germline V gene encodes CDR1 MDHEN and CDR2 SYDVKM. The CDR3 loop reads CASTDPVGGRNEQFF. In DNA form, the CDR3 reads TGTGCCAGCACCGACCCAGTGGGGGGGCGGAATGAGCAGTTCTTC.

CDR3 nucleotides: TGTGCCAGCAGCCCGCAGGGGTTTAGTGGCTACACCTTC. Protein: CASSPQGFSGYTF. The chain employs TRBV7-2 and TRBJ1-2, with D tentatively TRBD1 (6 bases). The length of the CDR3 is 13 residues. In germline, CDR1 is SGHTA, CDR2 FQGNSA. V was pared by 5 bases and J by 7 bases, with 14 bases between.

This CDR3 reads CASRPRGPSGGSTDTQYF. The DNA of the CDR3 is TGTGCCAGCAGACCCAGAGGGCCTAGCGGGGGATCCACAGATACGCAGTATTTT. The V call is TRBV11-2, the J call TRBJ2-3; 10 bases are shared with TRBD2. This CDR3 is 18 amino acids long. Germline V lookup: CDR1 SGHAT, CDR2 FQNNGV. The V segment lost 6 bases and the J segment 2 bases; nucleotides outside the gene matches: 14. Together with reference TRBV11-2 and TRBJ2-3, the CDR3 gives the full variable domain: EAGVAQSPRYKIIEKRQSVAFWCNPISGHATLYWYQQILGQGPKLLIQFQNNGVVDDSQLPKDRFSAERLKGVDSTLKIQPAKLEDSAVYLCASRPRGPSGGSTDTQYFGPGTRLTVL.

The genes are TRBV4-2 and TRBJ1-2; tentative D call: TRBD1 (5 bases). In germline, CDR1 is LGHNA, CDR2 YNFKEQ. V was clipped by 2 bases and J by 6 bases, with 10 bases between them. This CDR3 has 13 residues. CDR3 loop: CASSQFGGDGYTF. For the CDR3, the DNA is TGTGCCAGCAGCCAATTTGGAGGGGATGGCTACACCTTC.

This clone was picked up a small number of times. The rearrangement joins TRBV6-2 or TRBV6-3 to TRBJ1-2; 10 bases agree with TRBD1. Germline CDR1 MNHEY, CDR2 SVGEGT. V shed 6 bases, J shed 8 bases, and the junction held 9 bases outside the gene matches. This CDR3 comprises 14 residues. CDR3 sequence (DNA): TGTGCCAGCAGCCGGGACAGGGGAGGAGGAGGCTACACCTTC. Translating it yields CASSRDRGGGGYTF.